This T cell receptor beta chain was documented in a study of CD8+ T cells in alopecia areata. Turning to the study itself: It was oral tofacitinib, at 5 to 10 mg twice daily, that treated patients received.

Reverse transcribed after extraction, RNA yielded cDNA as the sequencing template. Assay: immunoSEQ multiplex PCR; the TCRdb copy retains only in-frame clones and omits some. The sample yields roughly 200,000 clones, around 60% seen once. As for this clone: No antigen is known for it.

As for treatment: oral pan-JAK inhibitor, 5-10 mg twice daily. Study-level findings and limits: Throughout tofacitinib, many expanded lesional clones continued to persist in scalp and blood. Mouse data revealed clearer TCR sharing than patient data did, a gap possibly tied to HLA. Alopecia totalis/universalis scalp especially showed more expanded CD8+ clones than normal scalp.

The germline V and J ends were trimmed by 3 bases and 5 bases, with 10 bases remaining between them. The CDR3 runs to 13 residues. Looked up from germline, CDR1 is MNHEY and CDR2 is SVGAGI. The receptor was isolated from a human donor with alopecia areata. The V call is TRBV6-5, the J call TRBJ1-2; unclear D gene. Sequenced material: CD4+ T cells sorted from blood, taken at week 4, from a patient treated with tofacitinib. This CDR3 is CASSYRTAYGYTF. In DNA, the CDR3 is TGTGCCAGCAGTTATCGAACAGCTTATGGCTACACCTTC.